These 21 T cell receptor beta chains came from one sample sequenced in a study of T cell responses to AZD1222 COVID-19 vaccine. Data came from immunoSEQ multiplex PCR; TCRdb stores just in-frame clones and leaves some out. The sample has 150,000 to 190,000 clones, over 90% seen once. The specimen comprised peripheral blood, sampled 28 days after the second AZD1222 dose. These receptors originate from an adult who received the AZD1222 COVID-19 vaccine.

The chain recombines TRBV10-2 with TRBJ2-7; 7 bases align to TRBD2. CDR1 and CDR2 from the germline V gene are WSHSY and SAAADI. V was pared by 2 bases and J by 6 bases, with 13 bases of the junction left unmatched. The CDR3 is made up of 16 amino acids. The CDR3 DNA reads TGCGCCAGCAGTGAGATCGGGCGGGACTACAAAGGCGAGCAGTACTTC. It codes for CASSEIGRDYKGEQYF.

The CDR3 sequence: CASSELAGPGELFF. The DNA of the CDR3 is TGCGCCAGCAGTGAACTAGCGGGACCCGGGGAGCTGTTTTTT. The chain uses TRBV10-1 and TRBJ2-2; 10 bases fit TRBD2. CDR1 is WNHNN, CDR2 SYGVQD, per germline (reference sequence). With 3 bases clipped from V and 6 bases from J, the junction kept 1 base outside the gene matches. The CDR3 is 14 amino acids.

The gene calls are TRBV28 and TRBJ2-2, with 11 bases that match TRBD2. Trimming took 7 bases from V and 5 from J; bases not matched to a gene: 9. This CDR3 region has 16 residues. Germline values: CDR1 MDHEN, CDR2 SYDVKM. The CDR3 protein is CASTPSSGRFTGELFF. The CDR3 region has the DNA TGTGCCAGCACCCCATCTAGCGGGAGGTTTACCGGGGAGCTGTTTTTT.

This rearrangement joins TRBV18 to TRBJ2-7; 12 positions agree with TRBD2. V lost 5 bases to trimming and J lost 2 bases; unmatched junction nucleotides: 4. This CDR3 region has 15 residues. Germline loops: CDR1 KGHSH, CDR2 LQKENI. CDR3 in amino acids: CASSETSGGTYEQYF. CDR3 DNA: TGTGCCAGCTCAGAGACTAGCGGGGGAACCTACGAGCAGTACTTC.

This chain's CDR3 is CASSSGQGSYEQYF. CDR3 nucleotide sequence: TGTGCCAGCAGCTCCGGACAGGGCTCCTACGAGCAGTACTTC. The chain recombines TRBV7-8 with TRBJ2-7; 8 nucleotides match TRBD1. The CDR3 loop spans 14 amino acids. Germline V gives CDR1 SGHVS, CDR2 FQNEAQ. The trim removed 4 bases at V and 0 bases at J, leaving 2 bases unmatched.

The genes are TRBV7-3 and TRBJ1-2; a weak D match, TRBD1 (5 bases). Germline V gene sequence: CDR1 SGHTA, CDR2 FQGTGA. The CDR3 has 13 residues. Trimming pared 4 bases from V and 10 bases from J, leaving 16 bases between. The CDR3 is CASSSPLDKDYTF. CDR3 nucleotides: TGTGCCAGCAGCTCTCCCCTGGACAAGGACTACACCTTC.

This clone occurred once. V is TRBV19 and J is TRBJ1-1; D ambiguous. The CDR3 length is 13 residues. From germline, CDR1 is LNHDA and CDR2 SQIVND (reference sequence). V dropped 5 bases and J dropped 6 bases, with 13 bases sitting between them. The CDR3 bases are TGTGCCAGTAGTCCCTTAGGGTTATCTGAAGCTTTCTTT. This translates into CASSPLGLSEAFF. The full variable domain, its missing parts supplied by reference TRBV19 and TRBJ1-1, is DGGITQSPKYLFRKEGQNVTLSCEQNLNHDAMYWYRQDPGQGLRLIYYSQIVNDFQKGDIAEGYSVSREKKESFPLTVTSAQKNPTAFYLCASSPLGLSEAFFGQGTRLTVV.

The chain combines TRBV4-1 with TRBJ1-4; maybe TRBD1 (5 bases). CDR3 length: 16 amino acids. Trimming took off 2 bases at V and 5 bases at J, with 15 bases between the two ends. Germline V gives CDR1 MGHRA, CDR2 YSYEKL. The CDR3 DNA reads TGCGCCAGCAGCCAACCCGCAGGCAGGGCCAATGAAAAACTGTTTTTT. Protein: CASSQPAGRANEKLFF.

V and J are TRBV29-1 and TRBJ1-2, with D maybe TRBD1 (6 bases). The germline V gene has CDR1 SQVTM and CDR2 ANQGSEA. V was cut by 3 bases and J by 7 bases, with 15 bases left in between. The CDR3 sequence is 13 residues long. CDR3 in DNA: TGCAGCGTTGATGTAGGGGGGATTGGTGGCTACACCTTC. Protein product: CSVDVGGIGGYTF. The full variable domain, its missing parts supplied by reference TRBV29-1 and TRBJ1-2, is SAVISQKPSRDICQRGTSLTIQCQVDSQVTMMFWYRQQPGQSLTLIATANQGSEATYESGFVIDKFPISRPNLTFSTLTVSNMSPEDSSIYLCSVDVGGIGGYTFGSGTRLTVV.

The rearrangement uses TRBV4-2 and TRBJ1-2, with D perhaps matching TRBD1 (6 bases). CDR3 length equals 15 residues. The V gene lost 6 bases and the J gene lost 3 bases, with 17 bases spanning the gap. The germline V gene has CDR1 LGHNA and CDR2 YNFKEQ. The chain's CDR3 is CASSDPGQGYYGYTF. The CDR3 DNA sequence: TGTGCCAGCAGTGACCCTGGCCAGGGGTACTATGGCTACACCTTC.

The chain is built from TRBV23-1 and TRBJ1-5, with D hard to call. TRBV23-1 is marked as an open reading frame, function uncertain. The germline V and J ends were trimmed by 3 bases and 2 bases, with 11 bases remaining between them. This CDR3 is built from 15 residues. The CDR3 coding sequence is TGCGCCAGCAGTCATAACGTCCAGGGCAATCAGCCCCAGCATTTT. Translation gives CASSHNVQGNQPQHF.

The chain is built from TRBV30 and TRBJ1-1; D perhaps matches TRBD1 (5 bases). With 2 bases removed from V and 1 base from J, the gap between germline ends came to 11 bases. Germline CDR1 GTSNPN, CDR2 SVGIG (reference sequence). The CDR3 has 14 amino acids. As DNA, the CDR3 is TGTGCCTGGAGTCAATCAGGGAGGAACACTGAAGCTTTCTTT. Translated, it gives CAWSQSGRNTEAFF.

This chain links TRBV6-1 with TRBJ1-1; D uncertain. Germline values: CDR1 MNHNS, CDR2 SASEGT. The CDR3 is 12 residues long. V shed 0 bases and J shed 6 bases, with 5 bases lying between them. The CDR3 bases are TGTGCCAGCAGTGAAGCGGGCGCTGAAGCTTTCTTT. The encoded protein is CASSEAGAEAFF.

The chain's CDR3 is CASSVTGGKAKNIQYF. The CDR3 nucleotides are TGCGCCAGCAGCGTCACAGGGGGCAAGGCCAAAAACATTCAGTACTTC. This chain uses TRBV5-1 with TRBJ2-4, with 9 bases aligning to TRBD1. V gave up 4 bases and J gave up 1 base; unmatched junction bases: 6. Germline CDR1 and CDR2: SGHRS and YFSETQ. The CDR3 runs to 16 residues.

This clone was recorded once. The V and J genes are TRBV5-6 and TRBJ1-1; no definite D call. Germline V gene data show CDR1 as SGHDT and CDR2 as YYEEEE. V was pared by 2 bases and J by 0 bases, with 17 bases between. CDR3 size: 17 residues. The CDR3 sequence: CASSFGFVSSMNTEAFF. For the CDR3, the DNA is TGTGCCAGCAGCTTCGGGTTTGTCAGTTCGATGAACACTGAAGCTTTCTTT.

The CDR3 reads CATSRRADRRDTQYF. The DNA of the CDR3 is TGTGCCACCAGCAGAAGAGCGGACCGACGAGATACGCAGTATTTT. This chain joins TRBV15 and TRBJ2-3; D possibly corresponds to TRBD2 (5 bases). This CDR3 is built from 15 residues. Germline V lookup: CDR1 LNHNV, CDR2 YYDKDF (reference sequence). V was cut by 2 bases and J by 5 bases, with 14 bases left in between.

This clone was detected once. The chain couples TRBV7-9 to TRBJ1-5, with D unclear. CDR3 size: 14 residues. Germline CDR1 is SEHNR and CDR2 is FQNEAQ (reference sequence). V was cut by 5 bases and J by 0 bases, with 8 bases left in between. The CDR3 here is CASSRLYSNQPQHF. In DNA, the CDR3 is TGTGCCAGCAGCCGGCTGTATAGCAATCAGCCCCAGCATTTT. The full variable domain, completed using reference TRBV7-9 and TRBJ1-5, is DTGVSQNPRHKITKRGQNVTFRCDPISEHNRLYWYRQTLGQGPEFLTYFQNEAQLEKSRLLSDRFSAERPKGSFSTLEIQRTEQGDSAMYLCASSRLYSNQPQHFGDGTRLSIL.

This chain links TRBV11-3 with TRBJ1-6; tentatively, D is TRBD1 (5 bases). Trimming left V 5 bases short and J 7 bases short, with 12 bases between. The length of the CDR3 is 14 residues. CDR1 is SGHNT, CDR2 YENEEA, per germline. The CDR3 spells CASSAGATNSPLHF. In DNA form, the CDR3 reads TGTGCCAGCAGCGCCGGGGCTACCAATTCACCCCTCCACTTT.

The rearrangement uses TRBV4-2 and TRBJ2-7; D is perhaps TRBD2 (5 bases). Germline CDR1 LGHNA, CDR2 YNFKEQ. The CDR3 is 14 amino acids. V was pared by 1 base and J by 2 bases, with 9 bases between. The CDR3 sequence: CASSQGAAAYEQYF. CDR3 sequence (DNA): TGTGCCAGCAGCCAAGGAGCGGCAGCCTACGAGCAGTACTTC.

The chain carries TRBV24-1 and TRBJ2-3; 11 positions agree with TRBD2. V trimming: 9 bases; J trimming: 1 base; junction bases outside the gene matches: 8. Per the germline V gene, CDR1 is KGHDR and CDR2 is SFDVKD. This CDR3 is 16 amino acids long. The DNA of the CDR3 is TGTGCCACCGAGGATAGCGGGAGGGTTCGCACAGATACGCAGTATTTT. Translating gives CATEDSGRVRTDTQYF.

The chain joins TRBV7-8 to TRBJ2-1, with TRBD2 matching over 14 bases. V trimming: 5 bases; J trimming: 10 bases; junction bases outside the gene matches: 7. Germline-derived CDR1 and CDR2 are SGHVS and FQNEAQ. This CDR3 comprises 15 residues. The DNA for the CDR3 is TGTGCCAGCAGCGGCGGGACTAGCGGGGGACAAGAGCAGTTCTTC. This encodes CASSGGTSGGQEQFF.